These 14 T cell receptor beta chains share one sample of origin, sequenced in a study of blood T cell repertoires in COVID-19. Data came from immunoSEQ multiplex PCR; TCRdb stores just in-frame clones and leaves some out. Seen here are fewer than 150,000 clones, 84% observed once, and the top ten hold under 15%. Sequencing was performed on peripheral blood. The receptors were gathered from a woman aged 25 to 39 who had recovered from COVID-19.

A single count supports this clone. The V and J genes are TRBV7-9 and TRBJ1-4; TRBD1 is a possible D gene (5 bases). Between the trimmed V and J ends, which lost 1 base and 0 bases, there was a span of 12 bases. This CDR3 contains 17 residues. CDR1 and CDR2 (germline): SEHNR, FQNEAQ (reference sequence). The CDR3 DNA reads TGTGCCAGCAGCTTAGGCAGGGACTCCACAACTAATGAAAAACTGTTTTTT. Residues: CASSLGRDSTTNEKLFF. Combining the CDR3 with reference TRBV7-9 and TRBJ1-4 gives the whole variable domain DTGVSQNPRHKITKRGQNVTFRCDPISEHNRLYWYRQTLGQGPEFLTYFQNEAQLEKSRLLSDRFSAERPKGSFSTLEIQRTEQGDSAMYLCASSLGRDSTTNEKLFFGSGTQLSVL.

The chain links TRBV6-5 to TRBJ2-1; D uncertain. This CDR3 is 13 amino acids long. Germline CDR1 and CDR2: MNHEY and SVGAGI. The germline V and J ends were trimmed by 6 bases and 4 bases, with 10 bases remaining between them. Here the CDR3 reads CASSPPGYNEQFF. The CDR3 DNA reads TGTGCCAGCAGCCCGCCAGGATACAATGAGCAGTTCTTC.

The CDR3 protein is CASSLGNSPLHF. In nucleotides, the CDR3 is TGTGCCAGCAGTCTCGGTAATTCACCCCTCCACTTT. The chain recombines TRBV3-1 (or the pseudogene TRBV3-2) with TRBJ1-6; D remains ambiguous. The CDR3 length is 12 residues. V lost 6 bases, J lost 6 bases, and 6 bases lay in between. Germline assignment: CDR1 LGHDT and CDR2 YNNKEL (reference sequence).

This rearrangement joins TRBV7-8 to TRBJ1-6, with D unclear. V lost 5 bases to trimming and J lost 15 bases, with 20 bases between them. The germline V gene encodes CDR1 SGHVS and CDR2 FQNEAQ. The CDR3 extends over 14 amino acids. Here the CDR3 reads CASSPSTGSPHLHF. The CDR3 DNA reads TGTGCCAGCAGCCCTTCCACCGGGAGCCCACACCTCCACTTT.

This clone was observed a single time. V and J are TRBV7-2 and TRBJ2-1; perhaps TRBD2 as D (6 bases). CDR3 length: 14 residues. Germline CDR1 is SGHTA and CDR2 is FQGNSA. The V end lost 1 base, the J end lost 2 bases, and 6 bases lay between the germline ends. Written as DNA, the CDR3 is TGTGCCAGCAGCTTAGGGACTACCTACAATGAGCAGTTCTTC. Its protein is CASSLGTTYNEQFF.

This clone occurred once. The rearrangement joins TRBV7-3 to TRBJ1-2, with D maybe TRBD1 (6 bases). The V end was cut by 3 bases, the J end by 7 bases, with 12 bases between. The germline CDR1 and CDR2 sequences are SGHTA and FQGTGA. This CDR3 contains 13 residues. CDR3 sequence: CASSLTRDTGYTF. The CDR3 DNA reads TGTGCCAGCAGCTTGACCCGGGACACTGGCTACACCTTC.

This clone occurred once. CDR3 region: CASSARGVDTQYF. CDR3 in DNA: TGTGCCAGCAGCGCTCGGGGGGTAGATACGCAGTATTTT. The chain carries TRBV3-1 (or the pseudogene TRBV3-2) and TRBJ2-3, with TRBD2 identical over 7 bases. Losses at the gene ends were 5 bases for V and 5 bases for J; bases not matched to a gene: 4. CDR3 length: 13 amino acids. Germline loops: CDR1 LGHDT, CDR2 YNNKEL (reference sequence).

The V call is TRBV5-1, the J call TRBJ2-1, with 11 nucleotides matching TRBD2. The CDR3 is 15 residues long. Germline CDR1 SGHRS, CDR2 YFSETQ. Trimming removed 4 bases from V and 7 bases from J; junction bases left unmatched: 7. CDR3 in amino acids: CASSQQLAGVNEQFF. The CDR3 DNA follows: TGCGCCAGCAGCCAACAACTAGCGGGAGTAAATGAGCAGTTCTTC. Full variable domain (remainder filled in from reference TRBV5-1 and TRBJ2-1): KAGVTQTPRYLIKTRGQQVTLSCSPISGHRSVSWYQQTPGQGLQFLFEYFSETQRNKGNFPGRFSGRQFSNSRSEMNVSTLELGDSALYLCASSQQLAGVNEQFFGPGTRLTVL.

The chain links TRBV12-3 or TRBV12-4 to TRBJ2-5; D gene uncertain. The CDR3 contains 13 residues. V was trimmed by 1 base and J by 4 bases, leaving 7 bases between them. For the CDR3, the DNA is TGTGCCAGCAGTTTAGTTGGCGGAGAGACCCAGTACTTC. Protein sequence: CASSLVGGETQYF.

The chain couples TRBV12-3 or TRBV12-4 to TRBJ2-1; D perhaps matches TRBD2 (6 bases). Trimming stripped 3 bases from V and 7 bases from J, with 10 bases between. There are 13 residues in the CDR3. The CDR3 protein is CASSLRERNEQFF. The CDR3 DNA follows: TGTGCCAGCAGTTTGCGGGAAAGGAATGAGCAGTTCTTC.

This clone was detected a few times. The chain employs TRBV4-1 and TRBJ2-2, with D possibly TRBD2 on 5 matching bases. This CDR3 contains 16 residues. Germline-derived CDR1 and CDR2 are MGHRA and YSYEKL. Trimming shortened V by 3 bases and J by 0 bases, and 11 bases separated the two germline ends. DNA of the CDR3: TGCGCCAGCAGCCAGTCGGGATTCGCGAACACCGGGGAGCTGTTTTTT. This encodes CASSQSGFANTGELFF.

The genes are TRBV7-3 and TRBJ2-6; maybe TRBD2 (7 bases). The V gene lost 4 bases and the J gene lost 0 bases, with 16 bases spanning the gap. The CDR3 is 18 amino acids. Germline V gene sequence: CDR1 SGHTA, CDR2 FQGTGA. CDR3 coding DNA: TGTGCCAGCAGCTCCGCGGGGGCTCCGAGCTCTGGGGCCAACGTCCTGACTTTC. It specifies CASSSAGAPSSGANVLTF.

The CDR3 DNA reads as TGTGCCAGCAGCCAATTTGCCGGACAGGGAATCGAGACCCAGTACTTC. Translation gives CASSQFAGQGIETQYF. The genes are TRBV5-6 and TRBJ2-5, with 8 bases that match TRBD1. The germline V gene encodes CDR1 SGHDT and CDR2 YYEEEE. The J segment lost 5 bases and the V segment lost 4 bases, leaving 13 bases of the junction unmatched. The length of the CDR3 is 16 residues.

The chain combines TRBV5-6 with TRBJ2-5; tentative D call: TRBD1 (5 bases). The V gene's germline CDR1 is SGHDT and CDR2 YYEEEE. The CDR3 has 15 residues. V lost 5 bases and J lost 2, with 16 bases in between. CDR3 protein: CASRSRVIIQETQYF. The DNA of the CDR3 is TGTGCCAGCAGATCCAGGGTTATAATTCAAGAGACCCAGTACTTC.